These T cell receptor beta chains were read from a single sample in a study of T cell responses to AZD1222 COVID-19 vaccine. TCRdb's copy holds only in-frame clones and misses some; the assay was immunoSEQ multiplex PCR. In the table there are approximately 190,000 clones, 90% to 95% of which are singletons. The sample consisted of peripheral blood, taken 28 days after the second dose of the MenACWY control vaccine. The receptors come from an adult who received the MenACWY meningococcal vaccine as a control. Both conserved end residues are part of each CDR3. The D gene is left open where the match is weak.

TRBJ2-7	13	TRBV19	-	CASSRTAEYEQYF	TGTGCCAGTAGCCGGACAGCTGAATACGAGCAGTACTTC
TRBJ1-1	15	TRBV11-1	-	CASSPDPLVNTEAFF	TGTGCCAGCAGCCCAGACCCCCTCGTTAACACTGAAGCTTTCTTT
TRBJ1-4	14	TRBV27	TRBD1	CASSPDRAGEKLFF	TGTGCCAGCAGCCCAGACAGGGCGGGTGAAAAACTGTTTTTT
TRBJ1-5	16	TRBV28	-	CASTDEGRGGDQPQHF	TGTGCCAGCACCGACGAGGGGAGGGGTGGGGATCAGCCCCAGCATTTT
TRBJ2-7	17	TRBV6-2/TRBV6-3	TRBD2	CASSRTSGRASSYEQYF	TGTGCCAGCAGTCGGACTAGCGGGAGGGCGAGCTCCTACGAGCAGTACTTC
TRBJ1-2	15	TRBV5-5	TRBD1	CASSLAYRGRDGYTF	TGTGCCAGCAGCTTGGCATACAGGGGGCGAGATGGCTACACCTTC
TRBJ1-5	17	TRBV4-1	-	CASSQDVIAGGNQPQHF	TGCGCCAGCAGCCAAGATGTTATCGCGGGGGGGAATCAGCCCCAGCATTTT
TRBJ1-3	21	TRBV4-3	-	CASSQSLLGRQRGLNGNTIYF	TGCGCCAGCAGCCAATCACTTCTAGGGAGACAGAGGGGCCTAAATGGAAACACCATATATTTT
TRBJ1-2	12	TRBV19	-	CASSQWTGGYTF	TGTGCCAGTAGTCAGTGGACGGGTGGCTACACCTTC
TRBJ1-5	14	TRBV4-2	TRBD1	CASSPGQVDQPQHF	TGTGCCAGCAGCCCCGGACAGGTTGATCAGCCCCAGCATTTT
TRBJ1-3	18	TRBV18	-	CASSPTRAATSSGNTIYF	TGTGCCAGCTCACCAACGCGGGCAGCCACAAGCTCTGGAAACACCATATATTTT
TRBJ1-5	14	TRBV7-6	-	CASSLGGVNQPQHF	TGTGCCAGCAGCTTAGGGGGGGTCAATCAGCCCCAGCATTTT
TRBJ2-1	15	TRBV11-3	-	CASSAALSSYNEQFF	TGTGCCAGCAGTGCGGCGTTGAGCTCCTACAATGAGCAGTTCTTC